The T cell receptor beta chain under discussion was sequenced for a study of T cells after posttransplantation cyclophosphamide. Regarding the study as a whole: Donor CD8+ memory clones often dominated recipient blood repertoires at later times. Blood and skin or GI T cell repertoires showed limited TRB overlap.

Measured with immunoSEQ multiplex PCR; TCRdb has only the in-frame clones, and not every one. The sample holds about 12,000 clones, roughly 1.9% seen once. This clone was counted a few times. Antigen unknown. Cyclophosphamide on days +3 and +4 followed busulfan-fludarabine conditioning and a marrow graft. This clonotype was sampled from a male patient between 25 and 40 years old who received an allogeneic stem cell transplant from a related donor, was CMV-positive, and had no GVHD. Some T cells may trace back to the graft donor. The specimen comprised PBMCs, sampled after allogeneic stem cell transplant with posttransplant cyclophosphamide.

CDR3 amino acids: CASSLPGGRGNTIYF. The CDR3 DNA follows: TGTGCCAGCAGTTTACCGGGGGGTCGGGGAAACACCATATATTTT. This rearrangement joins TRBV28 to TRBJ1-3, with TRBD1 as a possible D gene (5 bases). The CDR3 totals 15 residues. Trimming removed 2 bases from V and 4 bases from J, with 12 bases in between. CDR1 is MDHEN, CDR2 SYDVKM, per germline.